This T cell receptor (beta chain) was identified during a study of metastatic and nonmetastatic thyroid tumors. Germline V lookup: CDR1 MGHDK, CDR2 SYGVNS. V dropped 2 bases and J dropped 2; count of bases not matched to a gene: 7. This CDR3 comprises 18 residues. MiXCR was used by TCRdb to re-call the PCR reads. The profile shows 30,000 or so clones, less than 20% of them singletons. Ahead of thyroid surgery, no patient had received treatment of any kind. This TCR was recovered from a female donor with papillary thyroid cancer or a benign thyroid nodule (not recorded which). Some clones in this sample may be carry-over from other donors' samples. The material sequenced was blood. V gene TRBV25-1 combines with J gene TRBJ2-1; 12 bases match TRBD2. In DNA, the CDR3 is TGTGCCAGCAGTGAAAATAATCCTAGCGGGAGGGCCTACAATGAGCAGTTCTTC. This gives the protein CASSENNPSGRAYNEQFF.